Listed below are T cell receptor beta chains from one sample, sequenced in a study of blood T cell repertoires in COVID-19. Profiled with immunoSEQ multiplex PCR; TCRdb holds only in-frame clones, not every one. The table lists roughly 500,000 clones, 70% to 90% of them singletons. The source material was PBMCs or T cells enriched from blood (not recorded which). The receptors stem from a woman aged 60 to 75 who had recovered from COVID-19. CDR3s include the opening cysteine and the closing phenylalanine or tryptophan. The D gene is left open where the match is weak. Clone size, where shown, is once, few, many, or a class for clones that have expanded.

CDR3 protein: CASSPAGQGYGYTF; CDR3 DNA: TGTGCCAGCTCACCCGCGGGACAGGGATATGGCTACACCTTC; CDR3 length: 14; clone size: .; J gene: TRBJ1-2; D gene: TRBD1; V gene: TRBV18
CDR3 protein: CASTRGITEAFF; CDR3 DNA: TGTGCCAGCACTCGAGGGATCACTGAAGCTTTCTTT; CDR3 length: 12; clone size: .; J gene: TRBJ1-1; D gene: .; V gene: TRBV6-5
CDR3 protein: CASSPYPTGGGKNIQYF; CDR3 DNA: TGTGCCAGTAGTCCCTACCCGACAGGGGGCGGCAAAAACATTCAGTACTTC; CDR3 length: 17; clone size: .; J gene: TRBJ2-4; D gene: TRBD1; V gene: TRBV19
CDR3 protein: CATSDRVAEAFF; CDR3 DNA: TGTGCCACCAGTGATCGGGTGGCTGAAGCTTTCTTT; CDR3 length: 12; clone size: .; J gene: TRBJ1-1; D gene: .; V gene: TRBV24-1
CDR3 protein: CASSLGTGVYNEQFF; CDR3 DNA: TGTGCCAGCAGCTTGGGGACAGGAGTCTACAATGAGCAGTTCTTC; CDR3 length: 15; clone size: .; J gene: TRBJ2-1; D gene: TRBD1; V gene: TRBV5-5
CDR3 protein: CASSLRTGGHTEAFF; CDR3 DNA: TGTGCCAGCAGCTTAAGGACAGGGGGCCACACTGAAGCTTTCTTT; CDR3 length: 15; clone size: .; J gene: TRBJ1-1; D gene: TRBD1; V gene: TRBV7-2
CDR3 protein: CASVTRTKGLVQPQHF; CDR3 DNA: TGTGCCAGCGTAACCCGGACAAAGGGGTTGGTTCAGCCCCAGCATTTT; CDR3 length: 16; clone size: once; J gene: TRBJ1-5; D gene: .; V gene: TRBV28
CDR3 protein: CASSQARTGLAFGYTF; CDR3 DNA: TGCGCCAGCAGCCAAGCCAGGACAGGTTTAGCATTTGGCTACACCTTC; CDR3 length: 16; clone size: .; J gene: TRBJ1-2; D gene: TRBD1; V gene: TRBV4-1
CDR3 protein: CATAGGSYPYEQYF; CDR3 DNA: TGTGCCACCGCAGGGGGTTCGTATCCCTACGAGCAGTACTTC; CDR3 length: 14; clone size: .; J gene: TRBJ2-7; D gene: TRBD1; V gene: TRBV24-1
CDR3 protein: CASRRGFNEKLFF; CDR3 DNA: TGTGCCTCCCGTCGGGGGTTTAATGAAAAACTGTTTTTT; CDR3 length: 13; clone size: .; J gene: TRBJ1-4; D gene: .; V gene: TRBV6-5
CDR3 protein: CASSQDGQGNQPQHF; CDR3 DNA: TGTGCCAGCAGCCAAGACGGACAGGGAAATCAGCCCCAGCATTTT; CDR3 length: 15; clone size: .; J gene: TRBJ1-5; D gene: TRBD1; V gene: TRBV3-1/TRBV3-2